These 26 T cell receptor beta chains were sequenced from one sample in a study of T-cell memory formation after mild COVID-19 (dated by TCRdb to the early 2020s). The library was built by means of 5' RACE. Sequenced on an Illumina NovaSeq 6000. In-frame beta chains were kept once TCRdb had trimmed the public reads at Q25 with fastp and called clones with MiXCR. Identical CDR3 proteins give one entry, which carries the most common genes and DNA. Recorded for this sample are more than 300,000 distinct CDR3 sequences; less than 25% of them occurred a single time. The ten most abundant clones make up approximately 22% of the sample. The sample consisted of PBMCs or a T cell subset sorted from them (not recorded which). Every receptor here comes from a young man who had mild COVID-19 (a few samples of this study predate the infection). The sample titles of this study are shuffled in the database, so cell type and time point are left out; the donor was told from shared clones.

This clonotype was counted many times. The gene calls are TRBV7-2 and TRBJ1-1; 9 bases are a match to TRBD1. Looked up from germline, CDR1 is SGHTA and CDR2 is FQGNSA. The CDR3 totals 14 residues. Losses at the gene ends were 5 bases for V and 10 bases for J; bases not matched to a gene: 11. The CDR3 protein is CASSPRTGASGAFF. CDR3 nucleotides: TGTGCCAGCAGCCCGAGGACAGGGGCCAGTGGAGCTTTCTTT.

This clonotype was recorded a few times. The chain recombines TRBV24-1 with TRBJ2-2; D uncertain. The CDR3 has 9 residues. Trimming removed 8 bases at V and 6 bases at J, with 0 bases between. The germline V gene has CDR1 KGHDR and CDR2 SFDVKD. CDR3 sequence (DNA): TGTGCCACCACCGGGGAGCTGTTTTTT. Translated, it gives CATTGELFF.

This clonotype has a count of ten or more. The chain links TRBV12-3 or TRBV12-4 to TRBJ1-2, with 9 bases identical to TRBD1. V was clipped by 5 bases and J by 8 bases; unmatched bases: 9. The CDR3 is 14 amino acids. This CDR3 is CASSRTGALRGYTF. The DNA for the CDR3 is TGTGCCAGCAGTCGGACAGGGGCGCTTCGGGGCTACACCTTC.

The CDR3 is CASSSRRSYEQYV. The CDR3 DNA reads as TGTGCCAGCAGTTCGCGGCGTTCCTACGAGCAGTACGTC. The chain joins TRBV28 to TRBJ2-7; D gene unclear. Trimming took off 4 bases at V and 1 base at J, with 8 bases between the two ends. The V gene's germline CDR1 is MDHEN and CDR2 SYDVKM. CDR3 size: 13 residues.

The V and J genes are TRBV20-1 and TRBJ1-1, with TRBD1 matching 8 bases. This CDR3 has 11 amino acids. Germline V gene data show CDR1 as DFQATT and CDR2 as SNEGSKA (reference sequence). The V gene end was trimmed by 3 bases and the J gene end by 12 bases; junction bases not matched to a gene: 6. This CDR3 is CSASWTGRTFF. In DNA, the CDR3 is TGCAGTGCTAGCTGGACAGGGAGGACTTTCTTT.

This chain joins TRBV7-2 and TRBJ2-7; 9 positions match TRBD2. In germline, CDR1 is SGHTA, CDR2 FQGNSA. This CDR3 has 15 residues. V shed 5 bases, J shed 4 bases, and the junction held 9 bases outside the gene matches. CDR3: CASSLLGTSSYEQYF. DNA of the CDR3: TGTGCCAGCAGCCTACTCGGGACTAGCTCGTACGAGCAGTACTTC.

The table lists this clonotype with many counts. This sequence joins TRBV6-5 and TRBJ2-3; perhaps TRBD1 as D (5 bases). Germline V gene sequence: CDR1 MNHEY, CDR2 SVGAGI. Deletions cut 2 bases from V and 6 bases from J, with 9 bases between. This CDR3 spans 13 amino acids. The CDR3 DNA is TGTGCCAGCAGTTACGTCTCAGGGGATACGCAGTATTTT. Encoded protein: CASSYVSGDTQYF.

J is TRBJ2-7 and V is TRBV12-3 or TRBV12-4, with 8 bases identical to TRBD1. Germline trimming cut 7 bases from V and 3 bases from J; bases unmatched to any gene: 11. The CDR3 is made up of 15 amino acids. CDR3 sequence: CASKAGTGTFYEQYF. The CDR3, as DNA: TGTGCCAGCAAGGCGGGGACAGGAACCTTCTACGAGCAGTACTTC.

This clonotype was recorded at least ten times. The chain links TRBV7-2 to TRBJ1-2; 9 bases align to TRBD1. V dropped 4 bases and J dropped 8; count of bases not matched to a gene: 11. CDR1 and CDR2 from the germline V gene are SGHTA and FQGNSA. This CDR3 has 15 residues. The chain's CDR3 is CASSWPPGQGRGYTF. Written as DNA, the CDR3 is TGTGCCAGCAGCTGGCCGCCGGGACAGGGCCGCGGCTACACCTTC.

The chain employs TRBV5-1 and TRBJ2-3; D perhaps matches TRBD2 (5 bases). Trimming stripped 7 bases from V and 4 bases from J, with 10 bases between. Germline CDR1 is SGHRS and CDR2 is YFSETQ. This CDR3 is 12 amino acids long. As DNA, the CDR3 is TGCGCCAGCTGTCTAGCAGCAGATACGCAGTATTTT. This encodes CASCLAADTQYF. Full variable domain (rest looked up from reference TRBV5-1 and TRBJ2-3): KAGVTQTPRYLIKTRGQQVTLSCSPISGHRSVSWYQQTPGQGLQFLFEYFSETQRNKGNFPGRFSGRQFSNSRSEMNVSTLELGDSALYLCASCLAADTQYFGPGTRLTVL.

The chain is built from TRBV6-1 and TRBJ1-5; D is ambiguous. This CDR3 has 15 residues. The germline gives CDR1 MNHNS, CDR2 SASEGT. Deletions cut 6 bases from V and 7 bases from J, with 19 bases between. The CDR3 reads CASRGRFEAGQPQHF. The DNA for the CDR3 is TGTGCCAGCAGGGGTCGATTTGAGGCAGGACAGCCCCAGCATTTT.

This clonotype was picked up a small number of times. The chain couples TRBV6-2 or TRBV6-3 to TRBJ2-5, with TRBD2 matching 12 bases. There are 16 residues in the CDR3. The junction had 10 bases not matched to a gene; V was cut back by 6 bases and J by 5 bases. Germline assignment: CDR1 MNHEY and CDR2 SVGEGT. CDR3 nucleotide sequence: TGTGCCAGCAGCCAAAGACTAGCGGGGGAGGAGGAGACCCAGTACTTC. Its protein product is CASSQRLAGEEETQYF.

V usage is TRBV12-5 and J usage is TRBJ1-1; D is uncertain. The germline V gene has CDR1 LGHNT and CDR2 FRNRAP. The V and J ends lost 4 bases and 3 bases respectively, with 6 bases between them. This CDR3 has 12 amino acids. In DNA, the CDR3 is TGTGCTAGTGGTTCTCAGGACACTGAAGCTTTCTTT. Translated: CASGSQDTEAFF.

The chain joins TRBV12-3 or TRBV12-4 to TRBJ1-4; D is unresolved. V lost 1 base and J lost 14, with 11 bases in between. The CDR3 sequence is 12 residues long. The CDR3 bases are TGTGCCAGCAGTTTAGAGGCCAGCGTCCTGTTTTTT. This gives the protein CASSLEASVLFF.

DNA for the CDR3: TGTGCCAGCAGCCGGGGACGGCCCGCCTACGAGCAGTACGTC. Translated: CASSRGRPAYEQYV. The rearrangement joins TRBV13 to TRBJ2-7; either TRBD1 or TRBD2 may fit D (5 bases each). V was cut by 5 bases and J by 2 bases, with 13 bases left in between. Looked up from germline, CDR1 is PRHDT and CDR2 is FYEKMQ (reference sequence). The CDR3 length is 14 residues.

This clonotype turned up a few times. The chain's CDR3 is CASSGPSWHEQFF. The CDR3 DNA follows: TGTGCCAGCAGTGGGCCTAGCTGGCATGAGCAGTTCTTC. This chain connects TRBV6-6 to TRBJ2-1; weak D call: TRBD2 (5 bases). CDR3 length: 13 amino acids. CDR1 and CDR2 from the germline V gene are MNHNY and SVGAGI (reference sequence). Between the trimmed V and J ends, which lost 5 bases and 8 bases, there was a span of 13 bases.

This clonotype came up many times. The genes are TRBV14 and TRBJ2-5; TRBD2 matches 7 bases. Germline V gene lookup returns CDR1 SGHDN and CDR2 FVKESK. The trim removed 2 bases at V and 0 bases at J, leaving 9 bases unmatched. CDR3 length: 17 residues. The CDR3 DNA sequence: TGTGCCAGCAGCCAAAAAGGCGGGGGAGCGTACCAAGAGACCCAGTACTTC. Translating gives CASSQKGGGAYQETQYF.

This clonotype was observed a few times. The gene calls are TRBV28 and TRBJ2-3; 7 bases fit TRBD2. CDR1 and CDR2 from the germline V gene are MDHEN and SYDVKM. CDR3 length equals 16 residues. Losses at the gene ends were 6 bases for V and 2 bases for J; bases not matched to a gene: 11. The CDR3 DNA reads TGTGCCAGCAGAACCGTCTGGGGGGGGGTCACAGATACGCAGTATTTT. Amino acids: CASRTVWGGVTDTQYF.

The DNA for the CDR3 is TGTGCCAGCAGATGGACAGGGGACCACGGAAACACCATATATTTT. Translation gives CASRWTGDHGNTIYF. The V call is TRBV6-5, the J call TRBJ1-3, with 9 bases aligning to TRBD1. J was trimmed by 4 bases and V by 6 bases; bases with no gene match: 7. The CDR3 length is 15 residues. Per germline, CDR1 MNHEY and CDR2 SVGAGI.

V usage is TRBV7-2 and J usage is TRBJ1-2, with a possible D match to TRBD1 (6 bases). Germline V gene sequence: CDR1 SGHTA, CDR2 FQGNSA. CDR3 length: 13 amino acids. V was trimmed by 4 bases and J by 8 bases, leaving 14 bases between them. Here the CDR3 reads CASSSYRVSGYTF. The CDR3 coding sequence is TGTGCCAGCAGCTCGTACAGGGTGTCCGGCTACACCTTC.

This chain links TRBV4-3 with TRBJ2-6; a weak D match, TRBD1 (6 bases). Per germline, CDR1 LGHNA and CDR2 YSLEER. Between the trimmed V and J ends, which lost 3 bases and 5 bases, there was a span of 8 bases. The CDR3 is made up of 14 amino acids. CDR3 DNA sequence: TGCGCCAGCAGCCAGGGGGCCAGGGCCAACGTCCTGACTTTC. Translating it yields CASSQGARANVLTF.

In this sample, this clonotype turned up once. The genes are TRBV4-2 and TRBJ1-1; unclear D gene. The ends were cut back, 1 base at V and 1 base at J, with 13 bases in the middle. The CDR3 covers 16 residues. CDR1 is LGHNA and CDR2 is YNFKEQ in the germline V gene. CDR3 nucleotides: TGTGCCAGCAGCCAAGTTGGGTGGACGGCGAACACTGAAGCTTTCTTT. The encoded protein is CASSQVGWTANTEAFF.

This chain links TRBV7-9 with TRBJ2-3, with 10 bases that match TRBD2. The V segment lost 3 bases and the J segment 10 bases; nucleotides outside the gene matches: 10. The CDR3 covers 15 residues. In germline, CDR1 is SEHNR, CDR2 FQNEAQ (reference sequence). The CDR3 DNA is TGTGCCAGCAGCTTTGAAGCGGGGGGGCTGGGTGCGCAGTATTTT. Translation: CASSFEAGGLGAQYF.

With respect to this clonotype: A much larger clone differs from this one at a single base, so this may be a read error. The chain recombines TRBV5-1 with TRBJ2-3, with D possibly being TRBD2 (7 bases). Looked up from germline, CDR1 is SGHRS and CDR2 is YFSETQ. With 4 bases removed from V and 2 bases from J, the gap between germline ends came to 17 bases. This CDR3 region has 16 residues. The CDR3 DNA sequence: TGCGCCAGCAGCCCGGGACTATCGGGGGCCACAGATACGCAGTATTTT. Translation gives CASSPGLSGATDTQYF.

The chain recombines TRBV7-2 with TRBJ2-1; tentative D call: TRBD1 (7 bases). The CDR3 loop spans 16 amino acids. Trimming cost V 3 bases and J 4 bases, with 16 bases left between them. Germline loops: CDR1 SGHTA, CDR2 FQGNSA. CDR3 in DNA: TGTGCCAGCAGCTTCCCGAGGGGGGACAGTTACAATGAGCAGTTCTTC. Its translation: CASSFPRGDSYNEQFF.

The chain's CDR3 is CASSHYLRGSGNTIYF. CDR3 nucleotides: TGTGCCAGCAGCCACTACCTCAGGGGATCGGGAAACACCATATATTTT. V usage is TRBV6-5 and J usage is TRBJ1-3; perhaps TRBD1 as D (6 bases). This CDR3 contains 16 residues. Deletions cut 6 bases from V and 4 bases from J, with 19 bases between. Germline assignment: CDR1 MNHEY and CDR2 SVGAGI.